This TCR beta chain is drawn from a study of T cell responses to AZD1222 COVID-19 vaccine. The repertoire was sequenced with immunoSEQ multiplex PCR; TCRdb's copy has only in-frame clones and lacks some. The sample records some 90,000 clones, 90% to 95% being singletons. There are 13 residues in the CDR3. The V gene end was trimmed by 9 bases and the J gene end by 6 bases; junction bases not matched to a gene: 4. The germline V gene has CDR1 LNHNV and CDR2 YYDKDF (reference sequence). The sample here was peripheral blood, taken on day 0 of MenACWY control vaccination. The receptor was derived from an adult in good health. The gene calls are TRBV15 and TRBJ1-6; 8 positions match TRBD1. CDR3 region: CATRQGPNSPLHF. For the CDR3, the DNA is TGTGCCACTAGACAGGGGCCTAATTCACCCCTCCACTTT.